The TCR beta chain described here comes from a study of OX40 agonist ivuxolimab in advanced cancers. At baseline, cycle 4 day 1, and cycle 7 day 1, blood was sampled. Points from the study as a whole: CD8+ T cells were the subset that, on average, had more expanded clones than CD4+. Compared with others, partial responders at 0.1-3.0 mg/kg displayed clonal expansion among the lowest.

To note about this clone: Its antigen is unknown. Other DNA sequences in this sample translate to the same CDR3.

Data came from immunoSEQ multiplex PCR; TCRdb stores just in-frame clones and leaves some out. This sample has 20,000 to 30,000 clones, with 85% found just once. The clonotype comes from an adult with an advanced solid tumor such as melanoma, head and neck, liver or kidney cancer. This specimen consisted of CD4+ or CD8+ T cells sorted from blood, obtained in a trial of the OX40 agonist ivuxolimab.

Written as DNA, the CDR3 is TGCAGCGGGCGGGGGGGGAGGGCCGAATACAATGAGCAGTTCTTC. Translated, it gives CSGRGGRAEYNEQFF. The chain is built from TRBV29-1 and TRBJ2-1; 9 bases map to TRBD2. Germline loops: CDR1 SQVTM, CDR2 ANQGSEA. The junction had 11 bases not matched to a gene; V was cut back by 7 bases and J by 4 bases. This CDR3 has 15 residues.